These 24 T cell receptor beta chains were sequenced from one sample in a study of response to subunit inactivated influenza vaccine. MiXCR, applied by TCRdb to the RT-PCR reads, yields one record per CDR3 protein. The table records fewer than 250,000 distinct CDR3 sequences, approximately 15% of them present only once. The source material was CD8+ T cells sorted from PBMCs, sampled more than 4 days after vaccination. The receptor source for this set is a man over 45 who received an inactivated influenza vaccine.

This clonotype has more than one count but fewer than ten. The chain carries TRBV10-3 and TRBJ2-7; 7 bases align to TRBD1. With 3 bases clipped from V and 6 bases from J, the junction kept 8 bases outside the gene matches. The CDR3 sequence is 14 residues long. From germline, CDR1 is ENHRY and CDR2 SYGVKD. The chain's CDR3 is CAISDSGGYSEQYF. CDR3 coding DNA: TGTGCCATCAGTGATTCAGGGGGTTACTCCGAGCAGTACTTC.

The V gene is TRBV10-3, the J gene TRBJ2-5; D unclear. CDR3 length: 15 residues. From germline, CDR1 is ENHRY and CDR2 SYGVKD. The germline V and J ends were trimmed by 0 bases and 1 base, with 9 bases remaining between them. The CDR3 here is CAISESGFAQETQYF. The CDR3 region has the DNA TGTGCCATCAGTGAGTCGGGGTTCGCCCAAGAGACCCAGTACTTC.

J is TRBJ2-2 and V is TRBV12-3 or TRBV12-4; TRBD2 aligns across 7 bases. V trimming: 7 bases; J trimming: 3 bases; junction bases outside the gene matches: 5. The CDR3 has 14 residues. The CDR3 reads CASNILADTGELFF. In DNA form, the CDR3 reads TGTGCCAGCAATATCCTAGCGGACACCGGGGAGCTGTTTTTT.

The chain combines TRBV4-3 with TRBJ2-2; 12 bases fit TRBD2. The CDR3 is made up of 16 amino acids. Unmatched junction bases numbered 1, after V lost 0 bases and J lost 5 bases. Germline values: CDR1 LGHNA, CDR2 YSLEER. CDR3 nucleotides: TGCGCCAGCAGCCAAGAGGGGACTAGCGGGACCGGGGAGCTGTTTTTT. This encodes CASSQEGTSGTGELFF.

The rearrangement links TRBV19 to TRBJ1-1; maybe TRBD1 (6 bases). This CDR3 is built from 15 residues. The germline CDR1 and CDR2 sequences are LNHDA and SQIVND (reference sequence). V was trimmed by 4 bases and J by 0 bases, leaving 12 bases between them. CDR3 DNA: TGTGCCAGTAGTACCTCAACAGGGCTGAACACTGAAGCTTTCTTT. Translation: CASSTSTGLNTEAFF.

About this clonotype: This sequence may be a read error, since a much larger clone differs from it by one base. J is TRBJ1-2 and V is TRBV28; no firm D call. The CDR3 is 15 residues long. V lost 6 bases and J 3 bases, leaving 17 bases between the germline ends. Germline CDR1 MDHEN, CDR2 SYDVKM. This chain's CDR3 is CASSSTESIDYGYTF. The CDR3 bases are TGTGCCAGCAGCAGTACAGAGAGTATTGACTATGGCTACACCTTC.

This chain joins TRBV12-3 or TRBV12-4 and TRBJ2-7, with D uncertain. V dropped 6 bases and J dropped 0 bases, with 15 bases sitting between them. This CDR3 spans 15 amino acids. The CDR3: CASSFSPGSSYEQYF. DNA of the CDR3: TGTGCCAGCAGCTTCTCGCCAGGCAGCTCCTACGAGCAGTACTTC.

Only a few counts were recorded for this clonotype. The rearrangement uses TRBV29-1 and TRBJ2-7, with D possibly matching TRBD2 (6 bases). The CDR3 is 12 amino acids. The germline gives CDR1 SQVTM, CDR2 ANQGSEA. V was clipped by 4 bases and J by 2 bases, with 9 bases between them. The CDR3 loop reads CSVAGETYEQYF. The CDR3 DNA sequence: TGCAGCGTTGCGGGGGAAACCTACGAGCAGTACTTC.

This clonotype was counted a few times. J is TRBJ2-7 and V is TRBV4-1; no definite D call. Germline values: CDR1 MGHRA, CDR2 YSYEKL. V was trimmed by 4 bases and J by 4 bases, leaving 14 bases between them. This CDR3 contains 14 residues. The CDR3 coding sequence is TGCGCCAGCAGCCCCTCTGAAGGTTGGTACGAGCAGTACTTC. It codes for CASSPSEGWYEQYF.

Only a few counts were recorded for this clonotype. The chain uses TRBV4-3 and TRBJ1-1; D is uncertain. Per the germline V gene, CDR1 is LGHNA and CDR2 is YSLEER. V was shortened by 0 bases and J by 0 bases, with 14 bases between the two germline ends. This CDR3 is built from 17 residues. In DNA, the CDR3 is TGCGCCAGCAGCCAAGATTCCGCCCGCCAGTTGAACACTGAAGCTTTCTTT. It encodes CASSQDSARQLNTEAFF.

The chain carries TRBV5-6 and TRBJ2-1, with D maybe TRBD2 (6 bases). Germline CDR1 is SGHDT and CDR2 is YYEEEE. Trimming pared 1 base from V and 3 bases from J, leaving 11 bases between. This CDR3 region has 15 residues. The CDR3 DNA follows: TGTGCCAGCAGCTTGTCGGGACTCGGCTACAATGAGCAGTTCTTC. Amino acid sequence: CASSLSGLGYNEQFF.

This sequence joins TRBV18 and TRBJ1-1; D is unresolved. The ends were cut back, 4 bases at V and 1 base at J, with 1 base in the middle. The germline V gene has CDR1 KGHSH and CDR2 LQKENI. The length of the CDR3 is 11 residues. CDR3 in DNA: TGTGCCAGCTCACAGAACACTGAAGCTTTCTTT. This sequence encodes CASSQNTEAFF.

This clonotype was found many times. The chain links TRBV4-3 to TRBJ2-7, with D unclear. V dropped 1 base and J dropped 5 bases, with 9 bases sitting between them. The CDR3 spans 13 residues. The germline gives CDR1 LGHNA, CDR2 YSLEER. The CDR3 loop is CASSQAKSHEQYF. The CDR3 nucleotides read TGCGCCAGCAGCCAAGCCAAGAGCCACGAGCAGTACTTC.

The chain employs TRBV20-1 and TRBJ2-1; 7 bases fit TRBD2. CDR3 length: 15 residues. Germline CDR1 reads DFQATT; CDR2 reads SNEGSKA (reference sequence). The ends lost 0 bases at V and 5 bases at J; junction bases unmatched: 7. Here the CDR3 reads CSARDVREENNEQFF. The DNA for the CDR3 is TGCAGTGCTAGAGATGTACGGGAGGAGAACAATGAGCAGTTCTTC.

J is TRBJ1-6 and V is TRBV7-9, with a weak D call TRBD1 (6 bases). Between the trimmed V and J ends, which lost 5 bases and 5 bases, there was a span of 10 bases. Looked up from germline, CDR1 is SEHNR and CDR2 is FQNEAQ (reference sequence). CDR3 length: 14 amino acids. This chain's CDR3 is CASSPWDNNSPLHF. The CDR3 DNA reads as TGTGCCAGCAGCCCCTGGGACAATAATTCACCCCTCCACTTT.

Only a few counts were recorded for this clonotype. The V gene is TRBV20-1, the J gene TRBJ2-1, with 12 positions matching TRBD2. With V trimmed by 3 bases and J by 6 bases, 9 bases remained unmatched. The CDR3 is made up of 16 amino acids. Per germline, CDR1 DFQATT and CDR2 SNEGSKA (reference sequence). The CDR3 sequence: CSASRASGRAGNEQFF. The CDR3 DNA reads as TGCAGTGCTAGTCGGGCTAGCGGGAGGGCCGGCAATGAGCAGTTCTTC.

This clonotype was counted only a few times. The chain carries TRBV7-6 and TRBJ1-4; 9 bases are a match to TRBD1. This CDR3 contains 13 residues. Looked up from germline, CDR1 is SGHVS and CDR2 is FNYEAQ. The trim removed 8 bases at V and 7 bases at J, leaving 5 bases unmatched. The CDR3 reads CASGEDRGEKLFF. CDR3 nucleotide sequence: TGTGCCAGCGGCGAGGACAGGGGTGAAAAACTGTTTTTT.

The CDR3 loop reads CASSYGGAAYEQYF. The CDR3 DNA follows: TGTGCCAGCAGTTACGGGGGCGCAGCCTACGAGCAGTACTTC. V is TRBV6-5 and J is TRBJ2-7; tentative D call: TRBD1 (6 bases). CDR1 is MNHEY, CDR2 SVGAGI, per germline. The CDR3 runs 14 residues. The V gene lost 2 bases and the J gene lost 2 bases, with 10 bases spanning the gap.

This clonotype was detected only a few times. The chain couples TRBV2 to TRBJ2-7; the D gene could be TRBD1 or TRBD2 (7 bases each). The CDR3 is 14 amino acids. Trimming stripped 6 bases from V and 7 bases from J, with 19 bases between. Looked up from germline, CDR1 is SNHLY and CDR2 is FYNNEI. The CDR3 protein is CASSPGRGRWEQYF. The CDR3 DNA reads TGTGCCAGCAGCCCGGGGAGGGGGCGGTGGGAGCAGTACTTC. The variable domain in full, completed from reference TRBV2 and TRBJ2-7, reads EPEVTQTPSHQVTQMGQEVILRCVPISNHLYFYWYRQILGQKVEFLVSFYNNEISEKSEIFDDQFSVERPDGSNFTLKIRSTKLEDSAMYFCASSPGRGRWEQYFGPGTRLTVT.

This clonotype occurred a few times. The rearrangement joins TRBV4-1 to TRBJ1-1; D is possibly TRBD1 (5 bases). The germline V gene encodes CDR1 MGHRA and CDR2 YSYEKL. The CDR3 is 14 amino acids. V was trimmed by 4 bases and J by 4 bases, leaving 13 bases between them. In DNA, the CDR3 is TGCGCCAGCAGCCCGGAGCCGGGGGGCACTGAAGCTTTCTTT. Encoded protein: CASSPEPGGTEAFF.

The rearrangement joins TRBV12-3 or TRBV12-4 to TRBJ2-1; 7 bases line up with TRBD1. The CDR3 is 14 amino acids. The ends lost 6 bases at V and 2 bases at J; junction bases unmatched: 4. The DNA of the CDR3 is TGTGCCAGCAGCAAAGGGACAGCCTACAATGAGCAGTTCTTC. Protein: CASSKGTAYNEQFF.

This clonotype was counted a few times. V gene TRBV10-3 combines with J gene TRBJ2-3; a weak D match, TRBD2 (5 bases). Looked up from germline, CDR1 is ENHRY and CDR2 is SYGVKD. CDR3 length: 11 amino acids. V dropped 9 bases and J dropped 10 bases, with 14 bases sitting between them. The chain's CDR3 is CAIFPSSAQYF. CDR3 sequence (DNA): TGTGCCATATTTCCTAGCAGCGCGCAGTATTTT.

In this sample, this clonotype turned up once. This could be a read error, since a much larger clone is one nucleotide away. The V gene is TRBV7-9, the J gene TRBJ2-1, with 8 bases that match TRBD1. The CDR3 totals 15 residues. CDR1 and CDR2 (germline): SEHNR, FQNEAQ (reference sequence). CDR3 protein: CASSGTGRSYNVQFF. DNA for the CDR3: TGTGCCAGCAGTGGGACAGGCCGCTCCTACAATGTGCAGTTCTTC.

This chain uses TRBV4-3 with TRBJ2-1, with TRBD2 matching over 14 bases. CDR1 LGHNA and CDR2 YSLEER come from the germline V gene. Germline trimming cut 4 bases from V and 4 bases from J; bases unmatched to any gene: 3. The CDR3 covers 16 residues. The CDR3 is CASSPGLAGAYNEQFF. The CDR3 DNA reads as TGCGCCAGCAGCCCGGGACTAGCGGGGGCTTACAATGAGCAGTTCTTC.